This TCR beta chain was sequenced in a study of beta chain features in type 1 diabetes. CDR3 length equals 15 residues. The V and J ends lost 5 bases and 4 bases respectively, with 16 bases between them. Germline CDR1 and CDR2: SGHTA and FQGNSA. Expressed TCRB transcripts were sequenced because the entire RNA isolate underwent reverse transcription. Data came from immunoSEQ multiplex PCR; TCRdb stores just in-frame clones and leaves some out. The sample contains roughly 170,000 clones, 13% of which appear only once. Each donor gave one heparinised blood draw averaging around 120 mL. This clone was detected a few times.

The chain links TRBV7-2 to TRBJ2-3, with D perhaps TRBD2 (7 bases). This TCR was sampled from a woman between 18 and 30 years old in good health. Sequencing was carried out using central memory CD4+ T cells from blood. For the CDR3, the DNA is TGTGCCAGCAGCACATACAGGGAGGGATCAGATACGCAGTATTTT. Amino acid sequence: CASSTYREGSDTQYF.